Below, 13 T cell receptor beta chains from the same sample are listed, as sequenced in a study of blood T cell repertoires in COVID-19. TCRdb's copy holds only in-frame clones and misses some; the assay was immunoSEQ multiplex PCR. The repertoire has around 250,000 clones, around 86% of them found once; the top ten carry under 3.5%. The specimen sequenced was peripheral blood. The receptors derive from a woman between 25 and 40 years old with active or convalescent COVID-19.

The chain recombines TRBV15 with TRBJ1-1; D is uncertain. This CDR3 spans 14 amino acids. V was clipped by 1 base and J by 6 bases, with 12 bases between them. Germline CDR1 reads LNHNV; CDR2 reads YYDKDF (reference sequence). DNA for the CDR3: TGTGCCACCAGCAGAGGCCTGGGGAGCCCTGAAGCTTTCTTT. Its translation is CATSRGLGSPEAFF.

The chain has TRBV6-5 and TRBJ1-1, with 11 bases matching TRBD1. Germline-derived CDR1 and CDR2 are MNHEY and SVGAGI. V was clipped by 5 bases and J by 3 bases; unmatched bases: 2. CDR3 length: 14 amino acids. The CDR3 sequence: CASSRTGGYTEAFF. Written as DNA, the CDR3 is TGTGCCAGCAGTCGGACAGGGGGCTACACTGAAGCTTTCTTT.

V gene TRBV28 combines with J gene TRBJ1-2, with 8 bases aligning to TRBD1. The J segment lost 2 bases and the V segment lost 6 bases, leaving 8 bases of the junction unmatched. The CDR3 is made up of 15 amino acids. Germline lookup yields CDR1 MDHEN and CDR2 SYDVKM. CDR3 residues: CASSPAGGANYGYTF. CDR3 coding DNA: TGTGCCAGCAGCCCAGCAGGGGGCGCAAACTATGGCTACACCTTC.

V is TRBV10-2 and J is TRBJ1-2; D uncertain. V was clipped by 2 bases and J by 8 bases, with 6 bases between them. Germline V lookup: CDR1 WSHSY, CDR2 SAAADI. CDR3 length: 11 residues. For the CDR3, the DNA is TGCGCCAGCAGTGAGGGCGGAGGCTACACCTTC. This encodes CASSEGGGYTF.

The chain joins TRBV7-2 to TRBJ2-1; no clear D. The CDR3 consists of 14 residues. V lost 1 base and J lost 7, with 11 bases in between. CDR1 is SGHTA, CDR2 FQGNSA, per germline. As DNA, the CDR3 is TGTGCCAGCAGCTTAGATAGAAACCAAAATGAGCAGTTCTTC. Its protein is CASSLDRNQNEQFF.

This clone has a single count. The rearrangement links TRBV29-1 to TRBJ1-1; maybe TRBD1 (5 bases). CDR3 length equals 14 residues. V shed 6 bases and J shed 0 bases, with 14 bases lying between them. Per the germline V gene, CDR1 is SQVTM and CDR2 is ANQGSEA. The CDR3 bases are TGCAGCGTAGAAAGAACGACAGTGAACACTGAAGCTTTCTTT. As protein: CSVERTTVNTEAFF.

The chain joins TRBV18 to TRBJ1-3; D unclear. The V end was cut by 2 bases, the J end by 0 bases, with 8 bases between. The CDR3 length is 15 residues. Germline CDR1 KGHSH, CDR2 LQKENI. The CDR3 DNA sequence: TGTGCCAGCTCACCAGACGGGAACTCTGGAAACACCATATATTTT. Translating gives CASSPDGNSGNTIYF.

V usage is TRBV6-5 and J usage is TRBJ1-4; D gene unclear. V was pared by 6 bases and J by 4 bases, with 9 bases between. CDR1 is MNHEY and CDR2 is SVGAGI in the germline V gene. This CDR3 is built from 13 residues. The CDR3 DNA follows: TGTGCCAGCAGGGGAGGGTATAATGAAAAACTGTTTTTT. Translating gives CASRGGYNEKLFF.

This chain connects TRBV6-5 to TRBJ1-4, with TRBD1 matching 10 bases. Germline lookup yields CDR1 MNHEY and CDR2 SVGAGI. The CDR3 extends over 16 amino acids. After removal of 2 bases from V and 8 bases from J, the junction contained 8 bases not matched to a gene. CDR3 residues: CASSYAAVTGGEKLFF. Written as DNA, the CDR3 is TGTGCCAGCAGTTACGCCGCAGTGACAGGGGGCGAAAAACTGTTTTTT.

The rearrangement joins TRBV6-2 or TRBV6-3 to TRBJ2-2, with no clear D. CDR3 length: 14 amino acids. Trimming removed 0 bases from V and 7 bases from J, with 9 bases in between. Germline CDR1 reads MNHEY; CDR2 reads SVGEGT. CDR3: CASSYSLGHGELFF. The CDR3 DNA is TGTGCCAGCAGTTACTCGCTTGGGCACGGGGAGCTGTTTTTT.

V usage is TRBV7-9 and J usage is TRBJ1-5, with 10 positions matching TRBD1. Germline CDR1 reads SEHNR; CDR2 reads FQNEAQ (reference sequence). J was trimmed by 4 bases and V by 4 bases; bases with no gene match: 4. This CDR3 contains 15 residues. CDR3 sequence (DNA): TGTGCCAGCAGCTCAGGGGACAGGGGAAATCAGCCCCAGCATTTT. It yields the protein CASSSGDRGNQPQHF. The whole variable domain, filled in from reference TRBV7-9 and TRBJ1-5, reads DTGVSQNPRHKITKRGQNVTFRCDPISEHNRLYWYRQTLGQGPEFLTYFQNEAQLEKSRLLSDRFSAERPKGSFSTLEIQRTEQGDSAMYLCASSSGDRGNQPQHFGDGTRLSIL.

This rearrangement joins TRBV19 to TRBJ1-6, with TRBD1 identical over 7 bases. The CDR3 has 18 residues. V gave up 5 bases and J gave up 1 base; unmatched junction bases: 11. From germline, CDR1 is LNHDA and CDR2 SQIVND (reference sequence). CDR3 region: CASSADDRVWSYNSPLHF. The CDR3, as DNA: TGTGCCAGTAGTGCGGACGACAGGGTATGGTCCTATAATTCACCCCTCCACTTT.

This sequence joins TRBV27 and TRBJ2-7, with D perhaps matching TRBD2 (6 bases). The V gene lost 7 bases and the J gene lost 6 bases, with 13 bases spanning the gap. This CDR3 comprises 12 residues. The germline V gene encodes CDR1 MNHEY and CDR2 SMNVEV (reference sequence). The CDR3 reads CASNRRGGEQYF. DNA for the CDR3: TGTGCCAGCAACCGGCGGGGCGGCGAGCAGTACTTC.